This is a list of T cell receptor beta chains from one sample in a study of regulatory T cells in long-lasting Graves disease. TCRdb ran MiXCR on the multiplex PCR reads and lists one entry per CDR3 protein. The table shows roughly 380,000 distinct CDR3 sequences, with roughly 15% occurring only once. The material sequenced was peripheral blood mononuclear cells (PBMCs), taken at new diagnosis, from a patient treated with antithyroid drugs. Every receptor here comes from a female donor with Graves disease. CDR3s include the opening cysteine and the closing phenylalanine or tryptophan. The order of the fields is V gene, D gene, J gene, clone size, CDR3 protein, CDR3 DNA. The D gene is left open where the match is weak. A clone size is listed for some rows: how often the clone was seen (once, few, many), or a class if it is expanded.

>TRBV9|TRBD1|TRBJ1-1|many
CASSVTGWAGTEAFF
TGTGCCAGCAGCGTGACAGGGTGGGCCGGCACTGAAGCTTTCTTT
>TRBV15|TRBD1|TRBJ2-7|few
CATSKAHWDREPYEQYF
TGTGCCACCAGCAAAGCGCATTGGGACAGGGAGCCCTACGAGCAGTACTTC
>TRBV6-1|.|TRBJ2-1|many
CASRKTGYNEQFF
TGTGCCAGCAGGAAGACGGGCTACAATGAGCAGTTCTTC
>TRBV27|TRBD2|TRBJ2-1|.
CASSQLAGGRSSYNEQFF
TGTGCCAGCAGTCAACTAGCGGGGGGACGCAGCTCCTACAATGAGCAGTTCTTC
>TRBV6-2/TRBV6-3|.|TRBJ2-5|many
CASSEQGGETQYF
TGTGCCAGCAGTGAACAAGGGGGGGAGACCCAGTACTTC
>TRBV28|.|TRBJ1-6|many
CASTPEQTNSPLHF
TGTGCCAGCACCCCCGAGCAGACTAATTCACCCCTCCACTTT
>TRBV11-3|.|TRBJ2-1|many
CASSSTFGTGIGEQFF
TGTGCCAGCAGCTCTACCTTCGGGACTGGTATTGGTGAGCAGTTCTTC
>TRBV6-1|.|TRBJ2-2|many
CASSGGTVNTGELFF
TGTGCCAGCAGTGGGGGGACGGTGAACACCGGGGAGCTGTTTTTT
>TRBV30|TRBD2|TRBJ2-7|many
CAWSFTGGPSYEQYF
TGTGCCTGGAGTTTTACGGGAGGGCCTTCCTACGAGCAGTACTTC
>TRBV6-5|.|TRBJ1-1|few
CASSWGGNTEAFF
TGTGCCAGCAGTTGGGGGGGGAACACTGAAGCTTTCTTT
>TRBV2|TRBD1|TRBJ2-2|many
CASRTGNTGELFF
TGTGCCAGCCGGACAGGAAACACCGGGGAGCTGTTTTTT
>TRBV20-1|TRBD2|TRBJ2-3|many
CSARTSGVDTQYF
TGCAGTGCGAGGACTAGCGGGGTTGATACGCAGTATTTT
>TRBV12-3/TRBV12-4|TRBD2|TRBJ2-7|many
CASSLWDYDTRYF
TGTGCCAGCAGTTTATGGGACTATGATACTAGGTACTTC
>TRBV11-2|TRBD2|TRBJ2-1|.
CASSLVGGRANEQFF
TGTGCCAGCAGCTTAGTTGGCGGGAGGGCCAATGAGCAGTTCTTC
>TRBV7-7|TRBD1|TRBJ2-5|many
CASSLDRAGETQYF
TGTGCTAGCAGCTTAGACAGGGCGGGAGAGACCCAGTACTTC
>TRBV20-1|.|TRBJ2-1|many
CSARGYGQTPYNEQFF
TGCAGTGCTAGAGGTTACGGACAGACACCTTACAATGAGCAGTTCTTC
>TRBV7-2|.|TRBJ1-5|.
CASSFRQVSTPQHF
TGTGCCAGCAGCTTTAGGCAGGTATCAACGCCCCAGCATTTT
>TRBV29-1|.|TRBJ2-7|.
CSVRLYVGRDEQYF
TGCAGCGTCCGACTTTATGTCGGCCGGGACGAGCAGTACTTC
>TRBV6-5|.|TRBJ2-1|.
CASSFQGGESDEQFF
TGTGCCAGCAGTTTCCAGGGGGGAGAGTCGGATGAGCAGTTCTTC
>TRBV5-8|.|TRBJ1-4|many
CASSRRAWTNEKLFF
TGTGCCAGCAGCCGCAGGGCGTGGACTAATGAAAAACTGTTTTTT
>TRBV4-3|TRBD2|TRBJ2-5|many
CASSQGTLAVETQYF
TGCGCCAGCAGCCAAGGAACACTAGCGGTGGAGACCCAGTACTTC
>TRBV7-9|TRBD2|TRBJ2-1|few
CASRQAGANNEQFF
TGTGCCAGCAGACAAGCGGGGGCCAACAATGAGCAGTTCTTC
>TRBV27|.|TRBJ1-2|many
CASSLSVGFIHGYTF
TGTGCCAGCAGTTTATCGGTAGGGTTCATCCATGGCTACACCTTC
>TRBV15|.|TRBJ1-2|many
CATSRRTDYGYTF
TGTGCCACCAGCAGGCGGACGGACTATGGCTACACCTTC
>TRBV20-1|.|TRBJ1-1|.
CSAPLLVGTEAFF
TGCAGTGCCCCCTTGCTTGTGGGCACTGAAGCTTTCTTT
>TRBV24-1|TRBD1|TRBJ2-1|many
CATRADRAERGSYNEQFF
TGTGCCACCAGGGCTGACAGGGCGGAGAGGGGCTCCTACAATGAGCAGTTCTTC
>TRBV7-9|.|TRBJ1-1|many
CASSLIHTEAFF
TGTGCCAGCAGCTTAATTCACACTGAAGCTTTCTTT
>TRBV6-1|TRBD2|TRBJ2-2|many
CASSAGGGVGELFF
TGTGCCAGCAGTGCCGGCGGGGGAGTAGGGGAGCTGTTTTTT
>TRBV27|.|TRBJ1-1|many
CASSLRVGERNTEAFF
TGTGCCAGCAGTCTTCGGGTGGGGGAGAGGAACACTGAAGCTTTCTTT
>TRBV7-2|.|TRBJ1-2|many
CASSSVASNYGYTF
TGTGCCAGCAGCTCCGTGGCTTCCAACTATGGCTACACCTTC
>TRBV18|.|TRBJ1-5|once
CASSPEGVPGQPQHF
TGTGCCAGCTCACCTGAGGGCGTCCCAGGTCAGCCCCAGCATTTT
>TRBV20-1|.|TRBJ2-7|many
CSVWRDNEQYF
TGCAGTGTTTGGCGGGATAACGAGCAGTACTTC
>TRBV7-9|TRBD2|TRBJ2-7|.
CASSSGTSGSEQYF
TGTGCCAGCAGCTCTGGGACTAGCGGGAGCGAGCAGTACTTC